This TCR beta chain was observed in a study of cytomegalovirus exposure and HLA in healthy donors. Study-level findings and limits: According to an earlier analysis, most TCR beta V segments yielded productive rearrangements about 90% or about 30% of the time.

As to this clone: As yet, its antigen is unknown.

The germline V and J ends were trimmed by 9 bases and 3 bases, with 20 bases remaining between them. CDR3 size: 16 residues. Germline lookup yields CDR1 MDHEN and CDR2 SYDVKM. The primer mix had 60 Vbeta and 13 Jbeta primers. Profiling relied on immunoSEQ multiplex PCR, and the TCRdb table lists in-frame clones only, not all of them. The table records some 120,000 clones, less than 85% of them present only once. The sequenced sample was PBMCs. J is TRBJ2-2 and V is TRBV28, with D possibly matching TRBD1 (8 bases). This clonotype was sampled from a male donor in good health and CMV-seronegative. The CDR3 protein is CASSSWTGRDTGELFF. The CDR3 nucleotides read TGTGCCAGTTCCAGTTGGACAGGGAGGGACACCGGGGAGCTGTTTTTT.